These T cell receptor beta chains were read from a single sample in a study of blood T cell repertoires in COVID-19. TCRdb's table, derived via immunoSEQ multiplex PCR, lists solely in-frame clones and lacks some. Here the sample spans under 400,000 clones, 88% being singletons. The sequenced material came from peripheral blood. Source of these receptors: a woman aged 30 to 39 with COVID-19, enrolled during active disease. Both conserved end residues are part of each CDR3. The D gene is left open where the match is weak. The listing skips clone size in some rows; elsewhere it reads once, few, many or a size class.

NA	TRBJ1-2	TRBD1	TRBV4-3	CASSQGTGGLAYGYTF	TGCGCCAGCAGCCAAGGGACAGGGGGCTTGGCCTATGGCTACACCTTC
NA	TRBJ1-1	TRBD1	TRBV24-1	CATSISTGGGNTEAFF	TGTGCCACCAGTATCTCGACAGGGGGCGGGAACACTGAAGCTTTCTTT
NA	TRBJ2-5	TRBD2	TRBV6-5	CASSVAGGRGTQYF	TGTGCCAGCTCGGTAGCGGGGGGCAGAGGGACCCAGTACTTC
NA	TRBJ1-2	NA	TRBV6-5	CASTQGSDGYTF	TGTGCCAGCACTCAGGGGAGTGATGGCTACACCTTC
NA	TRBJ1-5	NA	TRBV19	CASKQGYQPQHF	TGTGCCAGTAAACAGGGCTATCAGCCCCAGCATTTT
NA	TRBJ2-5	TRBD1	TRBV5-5	CASAGQGQARETQYF	TGTGCCAGCGCGGGCCAGGGACAGGCGCGGGAGACCCAGTACTTC
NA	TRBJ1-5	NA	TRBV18	CASSPGGGAPQHF	TGTGCCAGCTCACCGGGAGGGGGGGCGCCCCAGCATTTT
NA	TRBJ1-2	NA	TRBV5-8	CASSPRANYGYTF	TGTGCCAGCAGCCCCCGGGCTAACTATGGCTACACCTTC
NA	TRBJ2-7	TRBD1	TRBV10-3	CAISGTGNYEQYF	TGTGCCATCAGTGGGACAGGGAACTACGAGCAGTACTTC
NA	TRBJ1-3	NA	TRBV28	CASSSPSRGISGNTIYF	TGTGCCAGCAGTTCCCCATCTAGGGGGATCTCTGGAAACACCATATATTTT
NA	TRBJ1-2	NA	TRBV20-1	CSARDPGGYTF	TGCAGTGCTAGAGACCCGGGTGGCTACACCTTC
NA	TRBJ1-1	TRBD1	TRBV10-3	CAISERETGGLSTNTEAFF	TGTGCCATCAGTGAGCGAGAGACAGGGGGCCTGAGCACGAACACTGAAGCTTTCTTT
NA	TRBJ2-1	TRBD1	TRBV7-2	CASSSSRGGPYNEQFF	TGTGCCAGCAGCTCGTCAAGAGGGGGCCCCTACAATGAGCAGTTCTTC
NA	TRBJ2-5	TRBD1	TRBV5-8	CASSTGTGRKQETQYF	TGTGCCAGCAGCACGGGGACAGGAAGAAAGCAAGAGACCCAGTACTTC
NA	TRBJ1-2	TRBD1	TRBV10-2	CASARQGTNYGYTF	TGCGCCAGCGCCCGACAGGGGACTAACTATGGCTACACCTTC
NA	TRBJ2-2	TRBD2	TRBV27	CASGASGGTGELFF	TGTGCCAGCGGGGCTAGCGGGGGAACCGGGGAGCTGTTTTTT
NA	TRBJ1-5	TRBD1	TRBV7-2	CASSLTGVRGNQPQHF	TGTGCCAGCAGCTTGACAGGGGTCCGAGGCAATCAGCCCCAGCATTTT
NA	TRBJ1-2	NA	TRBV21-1	CASSPRIGYGYTF	TGTGCCAGCAGCCCCCGAATCGGCTATGGCTACACCTTC
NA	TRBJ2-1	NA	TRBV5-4	CASTSGKDYSSNEQFF	TGTGCCAGCACCTCCGGCAAGGACTACTCCTCAAATGAGCAGTTCTTC
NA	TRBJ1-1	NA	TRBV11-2	CASSLGFEAFF	TGTGCCAGCAGCTTGGGCTTTGAAGCTTTCTTT
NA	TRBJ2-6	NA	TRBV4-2	CASSQVVISGANVLTF	TGTGCCAGCAGCCAAGTAGTAATCTCTGGGGCCAACGTCCTGACTTTC
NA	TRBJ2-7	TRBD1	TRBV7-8	CASSPRTGVSSYEQYF	TGTGCCAGCAGCCCCCGCACAGGGGTGAGCTCCTACGAGCAGTACTTC
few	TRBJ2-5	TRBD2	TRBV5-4	CASSLLKLAAQETQYF	TGTGCCAGCAGCCTATTGAAACTAGCGGCCCAAGAGACCCAGTACTTC
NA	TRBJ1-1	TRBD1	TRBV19	CASSQQGGTEAFF	TGTGCCAGTAGTCAACAGGGGGGTACTGAAGCTTTCTTT
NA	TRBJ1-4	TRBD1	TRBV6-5	CASSYQGAVRRLFF	TGTGCCAGCAGTTACCAGGGGGCGGTCCGTAGACTGTTTTTT
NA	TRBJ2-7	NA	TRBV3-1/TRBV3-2	CASSPPTGSEQYF	TGTGCCAGCAGCCCCCCCACAGGGAGCGAGCAGTACTTC
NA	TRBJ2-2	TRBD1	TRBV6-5	CASSPGQGWPGELFF	TGTGCCAGCAGCCCAGGACAGGGATGGCCCGGGGAGCTGTTTTTT
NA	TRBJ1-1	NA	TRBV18	CASSPDSWGRAGTEAFF	TGTGCCAGCTCACCGGACTCCTGGGGGCGGGCTGGGACTGAAGCTTTCTTT